Listed here are 16 T cell receptor beta chains from one sample, sequenced in a study of shared clonotypes between healthy human individuals (dated by TCRdb to about 2020). Library method: the immunoSEQ multiplex PCR assay. TCRdb took this table from immuneACCESS and kept in-frame rearrangements with V and J called. Such tables lack part of the clones; where checked against another copy, unresolved V genes explain under half of the gap, and the rest is unexplained. The table for this sample lists over 2,000,000 clones; about 93% of them were counted only once. Together, the top ten hold over 1.5% of the sample. CD8 naive samples were obtained by positive selection for CCR7 among CD45RO-negative cells, yielding a CD45RA+CCR7+ population from which TemRA cells were excluded. The sample taken for sequencing was naive CD8+ T cells from PBMCs. The cell subset or site label for this specimen denotes: CD45RA+CCR7+. Receptors were obtained from a man younger than 35 in good health. Some clones in this sample may be carry-over from other donors' samples.

The chain is built from TRBV4-1 and TRBJ2-2; TRBD2 aligns across 10 bases. The CDR3 consists of 18 residues. J gave up 1 base and V 0 bases, and 5 bases lay outside the gene matches. CDR1 and CDR2 from the germline V gene are MGHRA and YSYEKL. The CDR3 nucleotides read TGCGCCAGCAGCCAAGAGTCGCGACTAGCGGGGAACACCGGGGAGCTGTTTTTT. It yields the protein CASSQESRLAGNTGELFF.

This clone was counted only a few times. The J gene is TRBJ1-5, the V gene TRBV6-1; weak D call: TRBD1 (5 bases). Per germline, CDR1 MNHNS and CDR2 SASEGT. V lost 0 bases and J 1 base, leaving 13 bases between the germline ends. The CDR3 spans 17 residues. The CDR3 region is CASSEALGGGSNQPQHF. CDR3 coding DNA: TGTGCCAGCAGTGAAGCGCTTGGGGGAGGGAGCAATCAGCCCCAGCATTTT.

CDR3 region: CAWSPSYPKNIQYF. The CDR3 DNA reads as TGTGCCTGGAGTCCATCATATCCGAAAAACATTCAGTACTTC. The chain is built from TRBV30 and TRBJ2-4; no firm D call. Per germline, CDR1 GTSNPN and CDR2 SVGIG (reference sequence). The CDR3 runs to 14 residues. The V and J ends lost 2 bases and 4 bases respectively, with 12 bases between them. Complete variable domain (other parts from reference TRBV30 and TRBJ2-4): SQTIHQWPATLVQPVGSPLSLECTVEGTSNPNLYWYRQAAGRGLQLLFYSVGIGQISSEVPQNLSASRPQDRQFILSSKKLLLSDSGFYLCAWSPSYPKNIQYFGAGTRLSVL.

The chain recombines TRBV28 with TRBJ1-5; the D is unclear. The V end lost 6 bases, the J end lost 3 bases, and 15 bases lay between the germline ends. The CDR3 is 15 residues long. Germline CDR1 reads MDHEN; CDR2 reads SYDVKM. The CDR3 DNA sequence: TGTGCCAGCAGCAGAGGGTCCAATTACAATCAGCCCCAGCATTTT. Encoded protein: CASSRGSNYNQPQHF.

The chain combines TRBV6-1 with TRBJ1-5; D gene ambiguous. CDR3 length: 14 residues. Trimming pared 4 bases from V and 6 bases from J, leaving 13 bases between. Per the germline V gene, CDR1 is MNHNS and CDR2 is SASEGT. The CDR3 nucleotides are TGTGCCAGCAGTGGAGGTGTGATGGGTCAGCCCCAGCATTTT. Translating it yields CASSGGVMGQPQHF.

The V call is TRBV4-3, the J call TRBJ2-1; perhaps TRBD1 as D (5 bases). The CDR3 runs 17 residues. Germline V CDR1 and CDR2: LGHNA, YSLEER. V was pared by 4 bases and J by 1 base, with 17 bases between. The CDR3 bases are TGCGCCAGCAGCCTTGAGAAGGGGCAGCCTTCCTACAATGAGCAGTTCTTC. Translation gives CASSLEKGQPSYNEQFF.

The chain couples TRBV19 to TRBJ2-7; 8 bases align to TRBD2. CDR3 length: 13 amino acids. The J segment lost 3 bases and the V segment lost 4 bases, leaving 2 bases of the junction unmatched. Germline lookup yields CDR1 LNHDA and CDR2 SQIVND (reference sequence). CDR3 coding DNA: TGTGCCAGTAGTAGGGGACTAGTCTACGAGCAGTACTTC. It codes for CASSRGLVYEQYF.

As to this clone: Distinct nucleotide sequences in the sample also encode this CDR3. This chain joins TRBV9 and TRBJ2-1; D remains ambiguous. The germline V and J ends were trimmed by 0 bases and 9 bases, with 7 bases remaining between them. The CDR3 covers 12 residues. Germline CDR1 SGDLS, CDR2 YYNGEE. CDR3 in DNA: TGTGCCAGCAGCGTAGTAGCCGGTGAGCAGTTCTTC. It is translated as CASSVVAGEQFF.

The table lists this clone with a few counts. Other DNA sequences in the sample encode the same CDR3. The chain is built from TRBV28 and TRBJ2-7; 7 positions agree with TRBD1. Germline-derived CDR1 and CDR2 are MDHEN and SYDVKM. This CDR3 is 13 amino acids long. V was clipped by 3 bases and J by 3 bases; unmatched bases: 2. This chain's CDR3 is CASSLAGGYEQYF. The CDR3 nucleotides read TGTGCCAGCAGTTTGGCAGGGGGCTACGAGCAGTACTTC.

The J gene is TRBJ1-3, the V gene TRBV29-1; D uncertain. The V end lost 0 bases, the J end lost 1 base, and 13 bases lay between the germline ends. The germline gives CDR1 SQVTM, CDR2 ANQGSEA. The CDR3 contains 16 residues. Here the CDR3 DNA reads TGCAGCGTTGAAGACCCGGGGAAAGGTTCTGGAAACACCATATATTTT. Protein product: CSVEDPGKGSGNTIYF.

This clone has a single count. J is TRBJ2-1 and V is TRBV6-6, with a tentative D call TRBD1 (5 bases). V lost 5 bases to trimming and J lost 2 bases, with 10 bases between them. This CDR3 region has 14 residues. Germline V gene lookup returns CDR1 MNHNY and CDR2 SVGAGI (reference sequence). CDR3: CASSPGPAYNEQFF. The CDR3 coding sequence is TGTGCCAGCAGTCCAGGGCCGGCCTACAATGAGCAGTTCTTC.

This clone appeared once. The J gene is TRBJ2-1, the V gene TRBV7-3; the D gene is possibly TRBD1 (6 bases). CDR1 SGHTA and CDR2 FQGTGA come from the germline V gene. The CDR3 length is 17 residues. Trimming pared 2 bases from V and 4 bases from J, leaving 18 bases between. In DNA form, the CDR3 reads TGTGCCAGCAGCTTACAACGCCGTGGCAGGGGTTACAATGAGCAGTTCTTC. Amino acid sequence: CASSLQRRGRGYNEQFF.

This clone was found once. Other nucleotide sequences from this sample produce the same CDR3. This chain joins TRBV9 and TRBJ2-7; 8 bases fit TRBD1. Germline V gives CDR1 SGDLS, CDR2 YYNGEE. This CDR3 is 15 amino acids long. V lost 0 bases and J lost 4; bases outside the gene matches: 6. This CDR3 reads CASSVAGTGTYEQYF. In DNA form, the CDR3 reads TGTGCCAGCAGCGTAGCTGGGACAGGAACTTACGAGCAGTACTTC.

This chain joins TRBV7-8 and TRBJ2-5, with D possibly TRBD1 on 6 matching bases. The DNA matches TRBJ2-7 better at its end, which makes the J call doubtful. The CDR3 spans 14 residues. Germline CDR1 is SGHVS and CDR2 is FQNEAQ. CDR3 in DNA: TGTGCCAGCAGCTCTCCGGGACACCAGCCCGAGCAGTACTTC. It codes for CASSSPGHQPEQYF.

The rearrangement joins TRBV27 to TRBJ2-5; a weak D match, TRBD2 (6 bases). Trimming left V 7 bases short and J 6 bases short, with 18 bases between. This CDR3 comprises 14 residues. The germline CDR1 and CDR2 sequences are MNHEY and SMNVEV (reference sequence). CDR3 nucleotide sequence: TGTGCCAGCAACCCTACGGGAGTCCGCAAGACCCAGTACTTC. It translates to CASNPTGVRKTQYF.

The V call is TRBV7-9, the J call TRBJ2-5; 11 bases are shared with TRBD2. The better agreement between TRBJ2-7 and the DNA end casts doubt on the J call. CDR1 and CDR2 (germline): SEHNR, FQNEAQ (reference sequence). The CDR3 has 15 residues. CDR3 nucleotides: TGTGCCAGCAGCCCTAGCGGGAGGACCGCCTACGAGCAGTACTTC. Translation gives CASSPSGRTAYEQYF.